One and the same sample provided the 25 T cell receptor beta chains below, sequenced in a study of a mutant IDH1 vaccine in newly diagnosed glioma. Time point defined: baseline, week 1 (first vaccination visit). Treatment: pre-vaccination baseline after standard-of-care therapy. Produced via immunoSEQ multiplex PCR; TCRdb's table is partial and in-frame only. The repertoire holds around 87,000 clones, with roughly 85% as singletons. The specimen comprised PBMCs, sampled from a glioma patient treated with radiotherapy, temozolomide or both. Source of these receptors: a woman between 50 and 59 years old with glioma.

The DNA of the CDR3 is TGTGCCAGCAGTTTACAGGCTAGCGGGGGGCGCTCCTACAATGAGCAGTTCTTC. This sequence encodes CASSLQASGGRSYNEQFF. The chain has TRBV27 and TRBJ2-1; TRBD2 matches 11 bases. Germline assignment: CDR1 MNHEY and CDR2 SMNVEV (reference sequence). The V segment lost 2 bases and the J segment 0 bases; nucleotides outside the gene matches: 6. The CDR3 totals 18 residues.

This clone was observed once. The chain carries TRBV9 and TRBJ2-7, with 8 nucleotides matching TRBD2. Germline CDR1 and CDR2: SGDLS and YYNGEE. CDR3 length: 15 amino acids. With 1 base clipped from V and 5 bases from J, the junction kept 8 bases outside the gene matches. In nucleotides, the CDR3 is TGTGCCAGCAGCGTACGAGGACTAGCAGGCAACGAGCAGTACTTC. Protein: CASSVRGLAGNEQYF.

The chain recombines TRBV18 with TRBJ1-2; D remains unclear. Looked up from germline, CDR1 is KGHSH and CDR2 is LQKENI. Deletions cut 3 bases from V and 0 bases from J, with 11 bases between. CDR3 length: 15 amino acids. The CDR3: CASSPTDLANYGYTF. The CDR3 DNA follows: TGTGCCAGCTCACCGACGGACTTAGCTAACTATGGCTACACCTTC.

This clone showed up just once. The chain joins TRBV6-5 to TRBJ1-5; tentatively, D is TRBD1 (5 bases). Germline assignment: CDR1 MNHEY and CDR2 SVGAGI. The CDR3 loop spans 13 amino acids. V gave up 6 bases and J gave up 7 bases, with 13 bases separating them. The CDR3 nucleotides are TGTGCCAGCAGCTCCAGGGAGCACCAGCCCCAGCATTTT. It encodes CASSSREHQPQHF.

This chain links TRBV9 with TRBJ2-6; no clear D gene. The CDR3 totals 15 residues. V dropped 0 bases and J dropped 2 bases, with 6 bases sitting between them. The germline CDR1 and CDR2 sequences are SGDLS and YYNGEE. The CDR3 DNA follows: TGTGCCAGCAGCGTAGGGGGTGCTGGGGCCAACGTCCTGACTTTC. Protein: CASSVGGAGANVLTF.

The gene calls are TRBV19 and TRBJ1-2; TRBD1 is a possible D gene (5 bases). The V end was cut by 7 bases, the J end by 6 bases, with 24 bases between. The V gene's germline CDR1 is LNHDA and CDR2 SQIVND (reference sequence). The CDR3 spans 16 residues. For the CDR3, the DNA is TGTGCCAGTACCATCTCGGGGAGGAGTTCGGGACATGGCTACACCTTC. The encoded protein is CASTISGRSSGHGYTF.

The chain couples TRBV11-2 to TRBJ2-7, with 10 nucleotides matching TRBD2. This CDR3 has 15 residues. From germline, CDR1 is SGHAT and CDR2 FQNNGV. V lost 3 bases to trimming and J lost 0 bases; unmatched junction nucleotides: 2. CDR3 DNA sequence: TGTGCCAGCAGCTTTGTAGCGGGGGGCTCCTACGAGCAGTACTTC. Protein sequence: CASSFVAGGSYEQYF.

The rearrangement links TRBV30 to TRBJ2-1; D ambiguous. V lost 0 bases, J lost 10 bases, and 13 bases lay in between. The V gene's germline CDR1 is GTSNPN and CDR2 SVGIG (reference sequence). The CDR3 contains 13 residues. This chain's CDR3 is CAWSVSLALEQFF. In nucleotides, the CDR3 is TGTGCCTGGAGTGTTTCCCTGGCGCTCGAGCAGTTCTTC. The complete variable domain, with remaining parts taken from reference TRBV30 and TRBJ2-1, reads SQTIHQWPATLVQPVGSPLSLECTVEGTSNPNLYWYRQAAGRGLQLLFYSVGIGQISSEVPQNLSASRPQDRQFILSSKKLLLSDSGFYLCAWSVSLALEQFFGPGTRLTVL.

This clone came up a few times. J is TRBJ2-4 and V is TRBV23-1; no firm D call. TRBV23-1 is an ORF for which the function is uncertain. This CDR3 has 15 amino acids. V shed 0 bases and J shed 0 bases, with 6 bases lying between them. CDR3 sequence: CASSQSSRAKNIQYF. CDR3 nucleotide sequence: TGCGCCAGCAGTCAATCCTCCCGAGCCAAAAACATTCAGTACTTC.

This sequence joins TRBV4-1 and TRBJ2-7; D perhaps matches TRBD1 (6 bases). Trimming shortened V by 0 bases and J by 0 bases, and 15 bases separated the two germline ends. CDR3 length: 17 residues. Germline lookup yields CDR1 MGHRA and CDR2 YSYEKL. The CDR3: CASSQDRPSTGSYEQYF. The CDR3 coding sequence is TGCGCCAGCAGCCAAGATCGACCCTCGACAGGCTCCTACGAGCAGTACTTC.

J is TRBJ2-1 and V is TRBV19; D not certain. V dropped 6 bases and J dropped 6 bases, with 18 bases sitting between them. The CDR3 is made up of 15 amino acids. CDR1 and CDR2 (germline): LNHDA, SQIVND (reference sequence). The CDR3 spells CASRTPSLGSNEQFF. The CDR3 region has the DNA TGTGCCAGTAGAACCCCTTCTCTAGGGTCCAATGAGCAGTTCTTC.

The chain links TRBV14 to TRBJ1-2; D gene uncertain. Trimming pared 4 bases from V and 4 bases from J, leaving 7 bases between. Germline V gives CDR1 SGHDN, CDR2 FVKESK. This CDR3 region has 12 residues. CDR3 region: CASSLLPYGYTF. The CDR3, as DNA: TGTGCCAGCAGCCTACTCCCCTATGGCTACACCTTC.

This chain links TRBV30 with TRBJ2-7; unclear D gene. CDR1 is GTSNPN, CDR2 SVGIG, per germline (reference sequence). The germline V and J ends were trimmed by 1 base and 3 bases, with 19 bases remaining between them. CDR3 length: 16 amino acids. DNA for the CDR3: TGTGCCTGGAGTGGGGGATCAGTGAGAAACCTCTACGAGCAGTACTTC. This codes for CAWSGGSVRNLYEQYF.

This sequence joins TRBV6-4 and TRBJ1-2; 9 nucleotides line up with TRBD1. Per the germline V gene, CDR1 is MRHNA and CDR2 is SNTAGT. The J segment lost 8 bases and the V segment lost 4 bases, leaving 11 bases of the junction unmatched. The CDR3 covers 15 residues. The CDR3, as DNA: TGTGCCAGCAGTGGTTCGACAGGGGGATGGGGAGGCTACACCTTC. Its protein is CASSGSTGGWGGYTF.

The chain uses TRBV19 and TRBJ1-6, with TRBD1 as a possible D gene (5 bases). Germline V gives CDR1 LNHDA, CDR2 SQIVND (reference sequence). The CDR3 length is 15 residues. V lost 2 bases and J 7 bases, leaving 12 bases between the germline ends. The CDR3: CASSIFGAANSPLHF. In DNA, the CDR3 is TGTGCCAGTAGTATATTTGGGGCGGCCAATTCACCCCTCCACTTT.

A few counts support this clone. The chain is built from TRBV9 and TRBJ1-1; D not certain. CDR3 length: 15 amino acids. V was cut by 4 bases and J by 0 bases, with 13 bases left in between. The V gene's germline CDR1 is SGDLS and CDR2 YYNGEE. The CDR3 DNA sequence: TGTGCCAGCAGCCCCCGGGGATCTTTGAACACTGAAGCTTTCTTT. It specifies CASSPRGSLNTEAFF.

The V and J genes are TRBV7-8 and TRBJ2-7; D assignment may be TRBD1 or TRBD2 (5 bases each). V dropped 5 bases and J dropped 4 bases, with 9 bases sitting between them. This CDR3 spans 12 amino acids. Germline CDR1 SGHVS, CDR2 FQNEAQ. DNA of the CDR3: TGTGCCAGCAGCGTGGGACCTTACGAGCAGTACTTC. Its translation is CASSVGPYEQYF.

V is TRBV27 and J is TRBJ1-6, with TRBD1 as a possible D gene (6 bases). The CDR3 is 16 residues long. The ends were cut back, 4 bases at V and 6 bases at J, with 16 bases in the middle. Germline loops: CDR1 MNHEY, CDR2 SMNVEV (reference sequence). In nucleotides, the CDR3 is TGTGCCAGCAGTTATGGGGGGGCGGCAGTTAATTCACCCCTCCACTTT. This codes for CASSYGGAAVNSPLHF.

The chain is built from TRBV9 and TRBJ1-6; D unclear. There are 13 residues in the CDR3. Germline V gene data show CDR1 as SGDLS and CDR2 as YYNGEE. Trimming stripped 0 bases from V and 7 bases from J, with 5 bases between. Here the CDR3 reads CASSVDRNSPLHF. The CDR3 DNA reads as TGTGCCAGCAGCGTAGACAGAAATTCACCCCTCCACTTT.

There are a few counts of this clone. J is TRBJ1-5 and V is TRBV29-1, with no clear D. This CDR3 is built from 12 residues. CDR1 is SQVTM, CDR2 ANQGSEA, per germline. The V end was cut by 4 bases, the J end by 4 bases, with 8 bases between. The CDR3, as DNA: TGCAGCGTTGGCCACCCAAATCAGCCCCAGCATTTT. It translates to CSVGHPNQPQHF.

This sequence joins TRBV19 and TRBJ2-1; possibly TRBD2 for D (5 bases). Germline V gene data show CDR1 as LNHDA and CDR2 as SQIVND (reference sequence). The CDR3 covers 15 residues. Trimming shortened V by 5 bases and J by 0 bases, and 11 bases separated the two germline ends. Here the CDR3 DNA reads TGTGCCAGTAGTGTTTCGGGAAGCTCCTACAATGAGCAGTTCTTC. It translates to CASSVSGSSYNEQFF.

The chain uses TRBV19 and TRBJ2-1, with 11 positions matching TRBD2. Unmatched junction bases numbered 9, after V lost 5 bases and J lost 9 bases. This CDR3 is 15 amino acids long. Germline V gene sequence: CDR1 LNHDA, CDR2 SQIVND (reference sequence). CDR3 bases: TGTGCCAGTAGTTCCCGTAGTAGCGGGGGGGCTGAGCAGTTCTTC. This translates into CASSSRSSGGAEQFF. Supplemented by reference TRBV19 and TRBJ2-1, the full variable domain reads DGGITQSPKYLFRKEGQNVTLSCEQNLNHDAMYWYRQDPGQGLRLIYYSQIVNDFQKGDIAEGYSVSREKKESFPLTVTSAQKNPTAFYLCASSSRSSGGAEQFFGPGTRLTVL.

The chain is built from TRBV5-4 and TRBJ1-4, with TRBD1 as a possible D gene (5 bases). This CDR3 is built from 17 residues. From germline, CDR1 is SGHNT and CDR2 YYREEE (reference sequence). V was trimmed by 4 bases and J by 1 base, leaving 17 bases between them. DNA for the CDR3: TGTGCCAGCAGCGACTCGAAACAGGCGATAACTAATGAAAAACTGTTTTTT. This sequence encodes CASSDSKQAITNEKLFF.

The chain has TRBV7-3 and TRBJ1-5, with a possible D match to TRBD1 (6 bases). Germline loops: CDR1 SGHTA, CDR2 FQGTGA. V shed 4 bases and J shed 7 bases, with 17 bases lying between them. The CDR3 runs to 15 residues. The CDR3 DNA sequence: TGTGCCAGCAGCTCGGGGGGCGGGGTTCTCCAGCCCCAGCATTTT. Its protein product is CASSSGGGVLQPQHF.

This chain links TRBV30 with TRBJ1-1; D is unresolved. Germline V gene lookup returns CDR1 GTSNPN and CDR2 SVGIG (reference sequence). The CDR3 loop spans 17 amino acids. Trimming took off 0 bases at V and 4 bases at J, with 21 bases between the two ends. The CDR3 protein is CAWSVQWARVGSTEAFF. CDR3 DNA sequence: TGTGCCTGGAGTGTACAGTGGGCGAGGGTGGGGAGCACTGAAGCTTTCTTT.